This TCR beta chain was documented in a study of T cells in Graves' hyperthyroidism and ophthalmopathy. About the research overall: Peripheral blood collection took place at initial diagnosis, before any treatment. Study-level points and caveats: Ophthalmopathy and stable hyperthyroidism were told apart by a 13 V-J model. The model made its ophthalmopathy prediction, and onset followed a median roughly six months later.

There are 12 residues in the CDR3. Germline V gene data show CDR1 as SQVTM and CDR2 as ANQGSEA. Trimming stripped 6 bases from V and 6 bases from J, with 13 bases between. Orbital computed tomography, thyroid ultrasound, serum thyroxine and TRAb, and clinical symptoms together informed the diagnoses. RNA transcripts served as the template for amplifying TCR beta CDR3 regions. A first-round RT-PCR of the TCR CDR3 used the HTBI primer set. Via MiXCR, TCRdb re-called the multiplex PCR reads, giving one row per CDR3 protein. The profile shows roughly 550,000 distinct CDR3 sequences, about 15% of them singletons. This clonotype was detected ten times or more. Its specificity is not known.

The sequence came from a woman in her 30s with Graves' ophthalmopathy. The V call is TRBV29-1, the J call TRBJ2-3, with D unresolved. The source material was blood. The CDR3 reads CSVQESGDTQYF. CDR3 coding DNA: TGCAGCGTCCAGGAATCCGGGGATACGCAGTATTTT.